This T cell receptor beta chain comes out of a study of cytomegalovirus exposure and HLA in healthy donors (TCRdb year 2017). Broadly, across the study: An earlier analysis of a few hundred of the donors reported 250 to 350 Gb of sequence data and approximately 120 million unique TCR beta sequences obtained from some 200 million T cells. About 300 gigabases of sequencing data and around 85 million unique TCR sequences made up an early release that covered nearly 650 HLA-typed donors. The genetic ancestry cluster associated with self-reported Caucasian donors included 65% to 90% of the roughly 410 genotyped donors. The study aimed to test whether cataloging public T cell receptors could reveal signatures of past pathogen exposure. The study profiled the T cell repertoires of under 700 subjects by immunosequencing and related them to cytomegalovirus serostatus. Besides the first cohort of 500 to 700 subjects, a separate validation cohort made up of some 110 different subjects was used. The study combined high-throughput TCR immunosequencing, statistical association of individual TCRs with disease status, and machine learning to predict cytomegalovirus infection status. To study patterns of TCR occurrence, a later analysis re-analyzed previously published TCR beta repertoires from more than 550 donors and added high-resolution HLA genotyping. Rather than using new phenotypic data, the later analysis identified candidate immune exposures from TCR beta sequences and from how often those sequences occurred across donors. An earlier analysis of around 540 of the donors applied high-throughput TCR beta sequencing to assess whether each TCR beta V gene segment acted as functional or pseudogenic. Donor age, sex, ethnicity and CMV serostatus were collected together with the repertoire data. In a later genetic analysis, genome-wide SNP genotypes for about three fifths of the roughly 670 donors were used, and that subset was treated as a discovery cohort. Every discovery cohort repertoire had been produced on one sequencing platform. Both class I and class II loci were covered by HLA typing, at four-digit resolution. Typing coverage varied by locus: 629-630 donors for A, B, C, DRB1 and DQB1; 500 to 550 for DQA1; over 600 for DPA1; fewer than 480 for DPB1. A handful of DR-DQ haplotypes were handled as single units for association and clustering because linkage in the cohort was strong. Among 300 to 500 genotyped donors of the cohort, an average of approximately 200,000 unique TCR beta nucleotide sequences was sequenced per donor, of which about 20% were non-productive.

The cohort was made up of 666 healthy bone marrow donors. Cohort members were all nominally healthy when sampled, although unrecorded immune exposures were likely present. The donor tested CMV seronegative, placing the donor among the 352 seronegative members of the cohort. A peripheral blood sample was provided by each donor, and peripheral blood mononuclear cells were used for TCR beta sequencing. Genomic DNA was extracted from the blood cell samples with the Qiagen DNeasy Blood Extraction Kit. Looking up the germline V gene yields CDR1 SNHLY and CDR2 FYNNEI. The junction shows trimming of 11 bases on V and 0 bases on J, plus 15 bases between the germline ends. The CDR3 spans 14 residues, from the cysteine through the phenylalanine. The DNA shown is the 42-base CDR3, in frame from base 1. Findings and caveats that apply to the study as a whole: Strong co-occurrence of HLA alleles, especially DR and DQ, made assigning TCR associations to individual alleles difficult. According to a later analysis, most CMV-associated TCR beta chains appeared to be HLA-restricted, and the HLA associations seemed to be driven largely by CMV exposure. A cluster of highly shared sequence variants was judged likely to be a technical artifact of the sequencing pipeline. For the cohort, immune exposure information was limited to CMV serostatus. The 87-base-pair reads could not distinguish some IMGT-functional V segments, including TRBV6-2 and TRBV6-3, so those segments were excluded. The study gave a list of roughly 150 TCR beta chains associated with cytomegalovirus. Linkage disequilibrium might explain the correlated functional status among segregating V segments, but an unknown experimental factor could not be ruled out. According to a later genetic analysis, donors in an Asian-associated ancestry cluster had fewer N-insertions in productive TCRs than the approximately 650-donor mean. Cytomegalovirus status was reported to be diagnosed by the classifier with high specificity and sensitivity in both the original and validation cohorts. According to a later analysis, parvovirus B19, influenza, CMV and Epstein-Barr virus appeared linked to several top co-occurrence clusters. In a later analysis, around 17,000 TCR beta sequences were associated with specific HLA alleles at a false discovery rate of 0.05. A later genetic analysis associated a missense DCLRE1C variant with V-gene and J-gene trimming of TCR beta chains, and an independent cohort replicated the association. The authors suggested that the approach could potentially be generalized to other disease states and immunological phenotypes. In an earlier analysis of several hundred of the donors, most TCR beta V segments were observed in productive rearrangements about 87% or about 30% of the time, broadly matching IMGT annotations. The earlier analysis of approximately 590 of the donors excluded roughly 17 rarely observed V segments, including chromosome 9 orphons, because counts were too low. Compared with equally common non-associated chains, HLA-associated TCR beta chains in a later analysis were more clonally expanded and had lower generation probabilities. Three of the identified cytomegalovirus-associated TCR beta chains were confirmed in vitro to be specific for cytomegalovirus antigens. The cohort was sequenced for TCR beta chains only, and without alpha or paired-chain data the features that could be detected were limited. Presence/absence analyses assumed roughly uniform sequencing depth across donors, an assumption that may not hold. A further reported finding was that TCR beta sequences accurately predicted the HLA-A and HLA-B alleles for most subjects in the first cohort. A later analysis found that TCR association rates varied across HLA loci, with DRB1 alleles showing the most associated TCRs and HLA-C alleles the fewest. Because HLA typing was missing for some donors at each locus, association tests included only the typed subset. Most TCR sequences were seen in very few donors, while some public TCRs were found in many individuals.

Comment on this clone: The clone's antigen remains unknown. No per-base quality is available; no much larger clone lies one base away.

The library relied on the immunoSEQ multiplex PCR assay. A mixture of 60 forward primers for TCR Vbeta segments and 13 reverse primers for TCR Jbeta segments was used in the multiplex PCR. A multiplex PCR assay on genomic DNA amplified the CDR3 region of rearranged TCR beta genes. On the Illumina HiSeq System, the amplified TCR beta libraries were sequenced as 87-base-pair reads. The published analysis was carried out like this. Across the 700 or so repertoires, a later analysis counted 80 million or so unique TCR beta chains, 8.5 million to 12 million of which were shared by at least two donors. To remove PCR and sequencing errors, raw reads were error-corrected and collapsed into unique sequences using a nearest-neighbor algorithm that merged closely related sequences. Alignment of CDR3 sequences to IMGT reference sequences was used to assign V, D and J gene segments. For a sequence to be retained, a match of at least six nucleotides to both a V gene segment and a J gene segment was required. Rearrangements were called productive when the CDR3 lacked stop codons and stayed in frame with V and J; all others were non-productive. Following IMGT convention, CDR3 was defined as the stretch from the second conserved V-encoded cysteine up to the conserved J-encoded phenylalanine. Sequences without an unambiguous match to a single V gene segment were excluded from the earlier analysis of approximately 560 of the donors. An earlier analysis of 500 to 600 of the donors classified V segments as functional when productive rearrangements were above 56.7% and as segregating when the standard deviation between donors was above 5%. A statistical classification framework was built for diagnosing cytomegalovirus status from the catalog of TCR beta chain sequences. A later analysis assigned V and J genes by comparing TCR nucleotide sequences with IMGT/GENE-DB human TR gene sequences. The TCRdist pipeline was used in a later analysis to assign CDR3 sequences and most-parsimonious VDJ recombination scenarios. A later analysis defined each TCR beta chain by its CDR3 amino acid sequence plus V-gene family, and excluded reads lacking a unique V-gene family. A later analysis removed 550 to 650 highly shared, low-generation-probability nucleotide sequences to deal with suspected cross-contamination and a sequencing artifact. In a later analysis, a clonal expansion index for each public chain was calculated from normalized within-repertoire ranks of inferred template counts. A later analysis computed generation probabilities with a VDJ recombination model fitted to out-of-frame rearrangements, and checked the results against IGoR. Hypergeometric tests were used in a later analysis to score TCR-TCR, TCR-HLA and TCR-CMV co-occurrence, with a repertoire-size bias correction applied to the TCR pairs. A later analysis estimated false discovery rates by permuting HLA or CMV assignments 20 times. A later analysis grouped co-occurring TCRs with DBSCAN, adding TCRdist sequence similarity when clustering within HLA-allele-positive subsets. Co-occurrence clustering excluded repertoires with fewer than 30,000 or more than 120,000 public chains, plus five with anomalous nucleotide sharing. TCRdb limited this immuneACCESS table to in-frame rearrangements with V and J called. A share of clones is missing; checked studies link under half to unresolved V genes, and the rest is unexplained. From that table come the V and J calls and clone size; the DNA was used to work out D and trimming. The sample contains some 220,000 clones, roughly 85% of them found a single time. The top ten clones comprise approximately 0.24% of the sample.

The TCR was taken from a girl aged 2 to 10 in good health and CMV-seronegative. What was sequenced was PBMCs. Recombination connected TRBV2 to TRBJ2-3; TRBD1 is a weak D gene call, 6 bases matching. The encoded CDR3 is CAAQGLASTDTQYF. The base sequence is TGTGCCGCCCAGGGGTTGGCTAGCACAGATACGCAGTATTTT.